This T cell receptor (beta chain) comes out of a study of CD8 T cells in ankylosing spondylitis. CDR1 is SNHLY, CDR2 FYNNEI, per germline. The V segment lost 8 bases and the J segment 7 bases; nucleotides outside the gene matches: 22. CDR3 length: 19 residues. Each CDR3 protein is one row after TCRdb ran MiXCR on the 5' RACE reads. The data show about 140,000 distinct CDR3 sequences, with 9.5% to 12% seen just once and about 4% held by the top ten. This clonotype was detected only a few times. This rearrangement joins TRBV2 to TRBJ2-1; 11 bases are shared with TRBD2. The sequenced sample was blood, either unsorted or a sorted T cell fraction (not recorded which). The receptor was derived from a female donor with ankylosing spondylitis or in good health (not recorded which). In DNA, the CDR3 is TGTGCCAGCGTGTTTTTATCGAGTGGCACTAGCGGGAGTCAGAATGAGCAGTTCTTC. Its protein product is CASVFLSSGTSGSQNEQFF.